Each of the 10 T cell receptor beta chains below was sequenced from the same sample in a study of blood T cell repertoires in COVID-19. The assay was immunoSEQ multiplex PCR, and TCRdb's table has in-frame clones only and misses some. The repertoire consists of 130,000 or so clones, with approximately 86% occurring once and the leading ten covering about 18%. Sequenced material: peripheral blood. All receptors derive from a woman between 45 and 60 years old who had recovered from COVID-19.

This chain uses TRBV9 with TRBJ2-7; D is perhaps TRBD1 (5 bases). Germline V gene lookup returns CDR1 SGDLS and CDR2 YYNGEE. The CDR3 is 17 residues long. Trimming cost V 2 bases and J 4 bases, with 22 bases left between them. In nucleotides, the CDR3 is TGTGCCAGCAGCGTTTTTTGGGGCTCAAGGGATTCGTACGAGCAGTACTTC. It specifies CASSVFWGSRDSYEQYF. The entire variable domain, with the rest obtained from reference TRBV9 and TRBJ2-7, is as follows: DSGVTQTPKHLITATGQRVTLRCSPRSGDLSVYWYQQSLDQGLQFLIQYYNGEERAKGNILERFSAQQFPDLHSELNLSSLELGDSALYFCASSVFWGSRDSYEQYFGPGTRLTVT.

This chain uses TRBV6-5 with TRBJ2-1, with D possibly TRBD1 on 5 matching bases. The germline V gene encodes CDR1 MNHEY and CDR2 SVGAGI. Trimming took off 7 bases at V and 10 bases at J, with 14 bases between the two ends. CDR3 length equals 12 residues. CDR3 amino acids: CASTGDSWEQFF. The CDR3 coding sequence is TGTGCCAGCACCGGAGACAGTTGGGAGCAGTTCTTC.

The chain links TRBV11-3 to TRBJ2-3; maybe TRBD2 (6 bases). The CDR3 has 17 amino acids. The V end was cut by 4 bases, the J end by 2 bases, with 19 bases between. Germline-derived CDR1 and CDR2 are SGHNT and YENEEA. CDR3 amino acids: CASSSHFYGSDTDTQYF. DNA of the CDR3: TGTGCCAGCAGCTCCCACTTCTACGGGAGCGACACAGATACGCAGTATTTT. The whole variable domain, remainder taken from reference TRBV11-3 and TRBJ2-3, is EAGVVQSPRYKIIEKKQPVAFWCNPISGHNTLYWYLQNLGQGPELLIRYENEEAVDDSQLPKDRFSAERLKGVDSTLKIQPAELGDSAVYLCASSSHFYGSDTDTQYFGPGTRLTVL.

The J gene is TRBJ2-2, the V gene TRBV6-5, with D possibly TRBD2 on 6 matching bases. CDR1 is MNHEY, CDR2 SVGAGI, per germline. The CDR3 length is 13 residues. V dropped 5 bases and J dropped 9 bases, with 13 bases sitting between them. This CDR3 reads CASSLGRGRELFF. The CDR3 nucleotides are TGTGCCAGCAGTCTGGGTCGGGGGAGGGAGCTGTTTTTT.

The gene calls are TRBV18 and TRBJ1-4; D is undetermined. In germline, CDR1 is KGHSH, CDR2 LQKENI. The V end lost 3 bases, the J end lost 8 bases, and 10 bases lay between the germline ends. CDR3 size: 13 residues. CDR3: CASSPRQSEKLFF. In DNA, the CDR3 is TGTGCCAGCTCACCGCGTCAATCGGAAAAACTGTTTTTT.

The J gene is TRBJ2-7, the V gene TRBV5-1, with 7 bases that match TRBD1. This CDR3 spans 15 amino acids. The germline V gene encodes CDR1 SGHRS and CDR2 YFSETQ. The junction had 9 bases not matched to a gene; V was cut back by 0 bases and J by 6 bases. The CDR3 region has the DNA TGCGCCAGCAGCTTGGCAGGGACAGTTCTACGCGAGCAGTACTTC. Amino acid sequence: CASSLAGTVLREQYF. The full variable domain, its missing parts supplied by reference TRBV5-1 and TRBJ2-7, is KAGVTQTPRYLIKTRGQQVTLSCSPISGHRSVSWYQQTPGQGLQFLFEYFSETQRNKGNFPGRFSGRQFSNSRSEMNVSTLELGDSALYLCASSLAGTVLREQYFGPGTRLTVT.

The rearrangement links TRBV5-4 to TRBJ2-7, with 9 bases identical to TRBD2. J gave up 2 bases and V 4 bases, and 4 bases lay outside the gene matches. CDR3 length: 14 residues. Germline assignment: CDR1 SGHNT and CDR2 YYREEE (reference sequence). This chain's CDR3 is CASSTGLAPYEQYF. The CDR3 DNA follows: TGTGCCAGCAGCACGGGACTAGCTCCCTACGAGCAGTACTTC.

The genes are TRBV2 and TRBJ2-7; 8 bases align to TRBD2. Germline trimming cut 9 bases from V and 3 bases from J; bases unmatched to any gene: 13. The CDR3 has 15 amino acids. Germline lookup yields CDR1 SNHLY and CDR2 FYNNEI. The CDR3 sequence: CASKRERGRDYEQYF. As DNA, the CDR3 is TGTGCCAGTAAGCGGGAGAGGGGTCGGGACTACGAGCAGTACTTC.

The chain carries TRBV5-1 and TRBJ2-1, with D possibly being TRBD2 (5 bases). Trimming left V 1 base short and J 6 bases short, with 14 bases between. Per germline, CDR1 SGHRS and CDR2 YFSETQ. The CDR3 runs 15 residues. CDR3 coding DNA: TGCGCCAGCAGCTTGTTGAGAGGGAGCTCCAATGAGCAGTTCTTC. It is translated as CASSLLRGSSNEQFF.

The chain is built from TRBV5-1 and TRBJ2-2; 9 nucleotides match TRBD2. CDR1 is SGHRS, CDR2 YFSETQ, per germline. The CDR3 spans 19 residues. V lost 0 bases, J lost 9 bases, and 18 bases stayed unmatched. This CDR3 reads CASSLGSGSLVRTGRELFF. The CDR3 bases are TGCGCCAGCAGCTTGGGTAGCGGGAGCCTGGTTCGAACGGGCAGGGAGCTGTTTTTT.